A single sample gave rise to the 26 T cell receptor beta chains below, sequenced in a study of T cells in Graves' hyperthyroidism and ophthalmopathy. The source material, RNA transcripts, was used to amplify TCR beta CDR3 regions. HTBI primers drove first-round RT-PCR of the TCR CDR3. TCRdb re-analysed the multiplex PCR reads in MiXCR, keeping a single row per CDR3 protein. The repertoire holds hundreds of thousands of distinct CDR3 sequences, with 14% as singletons. The sample consisted of blood. The receptors originated from a woman aged 18-35 years with Graves' hyperthyroidism.

The chain recombines TRBV10-1 with TRBJ2-7, with D tentatively TRBD1 (5 bases). V dropped 4 bases and J dropped 1 base, with 23 bases sitting between them. Germline assignment: CDR1 WNHNN and CDR2 SYGVQD (reference sequence). This CDR3 spans 18 amino acids. This CDR3 reads CASSAGEQAKGRSYEQYF. CDR3 DNA sequence: TGCGCCAGCAGTGCTGGGGAACAGGCCAAGGGTAGGTCCTACGAGCAGTACTTC.

This clonotype was seen only a few times. The J gene is TRBJ1-1, the V gene TRBV29-1; 9 bases line up with TRBD1. V lost 6 bases to trimming and J lost 5 bases; unmatched junction nucleotides: 7. The CDR3 totals 13 residues. The germline CDR1 and CDR2 sequences are SQVTM and ANQGSEA. This chain's CDR3 is CSVGQGEYTEAFF. The CDR3 nucleotides are TGCAGCGTGGGACAGGGAGAGTATACTGAAGCTTTCTTT. Variable domain in full (rest from reference TRBV29-1 and TRBJ1-1): SAVISQKPSRDICQRGTSLTIQCQVDSQVTMMFWYRQQPGQSLTLIATANQGSEATYESGFVIDKFPISRPNLTFSTLTVSNMSPEDSSIYLCSVGQGEYTEAFFGQGTRLTVV.

This clonotype was seen at least ten times. This chain joins TRBV12-3 or TRBV12-4 and TRBJ1-2; D is perhaps TRBD1 (5 bases). This CDR3 has 16 amino acids. The V end was cut by 5 bases, the J end by 3 bases, with 19 bases between. CDR3 bases: TGTGCCAGCAGTCCCCCCTCAGGCAGGGTGGACTATGGCTACACCTTC. It yields the protein CASSPPSGRVDYGYTF.

In DNA, the CDR3 is TGTGCCATCGCATCTGATAATGAAAAACTGTTTTTT. Its translation is CAIASDNEKLFF. The chain recombines TRBV10-3 with TRBJ1-4; D uncertain. This CDR3 has 12 residues. Trimming pared 8 bases from V and 4 bases from J, leaving 8 bases between. Per germline, CDR1 ENHRY and CDR2 SYGVKD.

The table lists this clonotype with many counts. The J gene is TRBJ1-6, the V gene TRBV12-3 or TRBV12-4, with 7 bases that match TRBD1. This CDR3 has 14 residues. After removal of 3 bases from V and 6 bases from J, the junction contained 2 bases not matched to a gene. CDR3 DNA sequence: TGTGCCAGCAGTTTGGGGACAGTTAATTCACCCCTCCACTTT. Amino acid sequence: CASSLGTVNSPLHF.

This clonotype was picked up many times. The chain uses TRBV7-2 and TRBJ2-5, with a possible D match to TRBD2 (6 bases). This CDR3 spans 14 amino acids. The V end was cut by 5 bases, the J end by 4 bases, with 14 bases between. Germline loops: CDR1 SGHTA, CDR2 FQGNSA. The CDR3 region is CASSRLGRGETQYF. The CDR3 region has the DNA TGTGCCAGCAGCCGCCTGGGGCGGGGAGAGACCCAGTACTTC. Full variable domain (remainder filled in from reference TRBV7-2 and TRBJ2-5): GAGVSQSPSNKVTEKGKDVELRCDPISGHTALYWYRQSLGQGLEFLIYFQGNSAPDKSGLPSDRFSAERTGGSVSTLTIQRTQQEDSAVYLCASSRLGRGETQYFGPGTRLLVL.

This clonotype was observed at least ten times. The chain links TRBV20-1 to TRBJ2-3, with TRBD2 identical over 13 bases. Germline CDR1 and CDR2: DFQATT and SNEGSKA (reference sequence). The CDR3 spans 17 residues. Here the CDR3 reads CRPGLAGLLGSTDTQYF. CDR3 coding DNA: TGCAGGCCGGGACTAGCGGGACTCCTGGGTAGCACAGATACGCAGTATTTT.

In its sample, this clonotype was seen many times. The chain combines TRBV20-1 with TRBJ2-4; 11 bases agree with TRBD2. The junction had 4 bases not matched to a gene; V was cut back by 5 bases and J by 7 bases. The CDR3 extends over 13 amino acids. Germline loops: CDR1 DFQATT, CDR2 SNEGSKA (reference sequence). In DNA, the CDR3 is TGCAGTGCTCGGGTAGCGGGAGGGAACATTCAGTACTTC. It is translated as CSARVAGGNIQYF.

This clonotype was counted only a few times. This chain joins TRBV4-1 and TRBJ1-1; D is undetermined. There are 15 residues in the CDR3. Germline lookup yields CDR1 MGHRA and CDR2 YSYEKL. The germline V and J ends were trimmed by 2 bases and 2 bases, with 12 bases remaining between them. CDR3 sequence: CASSQPTIVNTEAFF. CDR3 in DNA: TGCGCCAGCAGCCAACCCACCATCGTAAACACTGAAGCTTTCTTT.

This clonotype occurred a few times. The chain has TRBV6-6 and TRBJ1-1; the match to TRBD1 covers 7 bases. The CDR3 is made up of 20 amino acids. The ends lost 2 bases at V and 3 bases at J; junction bases unmatched: 21. Germline-derived CDR1 and CDR2 are MNHNY and SVGAGI (reference sequence). CDR3 in DNA: TGTGCCAGCAGTTACCATCCCAACAGAATTACCGGGACAGAGGACACTGAAGCTTTCTTT. Translating gives CASSYHPNRITGTEDTEAFF.

This clonotype was observed a handful of times. This chain joins TRBV12-3 or TRBV12-4 and TRBJ2-3; 14 bases align to TRBD2. The V gene end was trimmed by 6 bases and the J gene end by 3 bases; junction bases not matched to a gene: 2. This CDR3 contains 15 residues. The CDR3 sequence: CASSRTSGGTDTQYF. CDR3 nucleotides: TGTGCCAGCAGCCGGACTAGCGGGGGGACAGATACGCAGTATTTT.

As to this clonotype: One end of the junction fails to match germline, which may point to a read error. The V gene is TRBV4-2, the J gene TRBJ2-7; no clear D. This CDR3 comprises 14 residues. Germline V lookup: CDR1 LGHNA, CDR2 YNFKEQ. Here the CDR3 reads CGSSQMGGDGKQYF. Here the CDR3 DNA reads TGTGGCAGCAGCCAGATGGGTGGAGATGGCAAGCAGTACTTC.

There are many counts of this clonotype. This chain joins TRBV12-3 or TRBV12-4 and TRBJ2-3; the match to TRBD1 covers 7 bases. This CDR3 comprises 15 residues. The junction had 10 bases not matched to a gene; V was cut back by 7 bases and J by 3 bases. CDR3 bases: TGTGCCAGCACCTTAGGGGGCGACGGTACAGATACGCAGTATTTT. This gives the protein CASTLGGDGTDTQYF.

This clonotype was found a few times. The V and J genes are TRBV20-1 and TRBJ2-7, with D tentatively TRBD2 (6 bases). The germline V and J ends were trimmed by 5 bases and 2 bases, with 13 bases remaining between them. The length of the CDR3 is 13 residues. From germline, CDR1 is DFQATT and CDR2 SNEGSKA (reference sequence). CDR3 bases: TGCAGTGCTCCTAGCGCTGGAACCTACGAGCAGTACTTC. Protein sequence: CSAPSAGTYEQYF.

The rearrangement joins TRBV28 to TRBJ2-4; 8 bases agree with TRBD1. With V trimmed by 5 bases and J by 4 bases, 22 bases remained unmatched. The germline V gene has CDR1 MDHEN and CDR2 SYDVKM. This CDR3 has 20 amino acids. The CDR3 loop reads CASSPGRDRQPRPVKNIQYF. For the CDR3, the DNA is TGTGCCAGCAGTCCCGGCCGGGACAGGCAGCCTCGGCCAGTGAAAAACATTCAGTACTTC.

This clonotype has ten or more counts. V gene TRBV12-3 or TRBV12-4 combines with J gene TRBJ1-1, with TRBD1 identical over 8 bases. There are 16 residues in the CDR3. The trim removed 5 bases at V and 0 bases at J, leaving 8 bases unmatched. The CDR3 loop is CASSLFDRGLNTEAFF. The CDR3 DNA follows: TGTGCCAGCAGTCTATTTGACAGGGGTCTGAACACTGAAGCTTTCTTT.

The sample holds many counts of this clonotype. The CDR3 DNA reads as TGTGCCAGCAGTGTGGTGGCAGGGGCCCCGAATGGCTACACCTTC. The encoded protein is CASSVVAGAPNGYTF. V gene TRBV27 combines with J gene TRBJ1-2, with D possibly TRBD1 on 6 matching bases. Trimming took 5 bases from V and 6 from J, leaving 19 bases between them. The CDR3 contains 15 residues. From germline, CDR1 is MNHEY and CDR2 SMNVEV (reference sequence).

This sequence joins TRBV12-3 or TRBV12-4 and TRBJ1-2; D is perhaps TRBD1 (5 bases). The CDR3 extends over 14 amino acids. Trimming cost V 6 bases and J 3 bases, with 14 bases left between them. This CDR3 reads CASSLALTDYGYTF. The CDR3 DNA follows: TGTGCCAGCAGCCTTGCTCTGACAGACTATGGCTACACCTTC.

V usage is TRBV10-3 and J usage is TRBJ1-1; the D is unclear. The germline V gene has CDR1 ENHRY and CDR2 SYGVKD. This CDR3 has 13 residues. Trimming shortened V by 2 bases and J by 3 bases, and 7 bases separated the two germline ends. In DNA, the CDR3 is TGTGCCATCAGTGAGGATGATTACACTGAAGCTTTCTTT. Residues: CAISEDDYTEAFF.

This clonotype has a count of ten or more. The V and J genes are TRBV12-3 or TRBV12-4 and TRBJ2-2; D not resolved. With 10 bases removed from V and 5 bases from J, the gap between germline ends came to 5 bases. This CDR3 contains 10 residues. This chain's CDR3 is CATKTGELFF. The CDR3 DNA follows: TGTGCCACTAAAACCGGGGAGCTGTTTTTT.

The table lists this clonotype with many counts. J is TRBJ2-1 and V is TRBV28; 7 bases line up with TRBD2. V shed 6 bases, J shed 10 bases, and the junction held 9 bases outside the gene matches. Germline V gene data show CDR1 as MDHEN and CDR2 as SYDVKM. The CDR3 spans 13 residues. The CDR3 DNA follows: TGTGCCAGCAGCCGACGACGGGGAGGGGAGCAGTTCTTC. It encodes CASSRRRGGEQFF.

The sample holds many counts of this clonotype. This chain uses TRBV15 with TRBJ2-2; D may be TRBD2 (5 bases). CDR1 is LNHNV and CDR2 is YYDKDF in the germline V gene (reference sequence). This CDR3 comprises 18 residues. Trimming left V 0 bases short and J 5 bases short, with 19 bases between. The CDR3 DNA reads as TGTGCCACCAGCAGAGATCAGGCTAGCTTGATGGGGACCGGGGAGCTGTTTTTT. It yields the protein CATSRDQASLMGTGELFF.

This rearrangement joins TRBV6-2 or TRBV6-3 to TRBJ2-5; D uncertain. Per germline, CDR1 MNHEY and CDR2 SVGEGT. The CDR3 consists of 14 residues. The V end was cut by 0 bases, the J end by 5 bases, with 10 bases between. CDR3 region: CASSYSRLGETQYF. For the CDR3, the DNA is TGTGCCAGCAGTTACTCGAGATTGGGGGAGACCCAGTACTTC.

This clonotype was seen repeatedly, ten times or more. V usage is TRBV3-1 and J usage is TRBJ1-5; 7 positions match TRBD1. With V trimmed by 2 bases and J by 7 bases, 5 bases remained unmatched. The length of the CDR3 is 14 residues. Germline-derived CDR1 and CDR2 are LGHDT and YNNKEL (reference sequence). The DNA of the CDR3 is TGTGCCAGCAGCCAACACAGGGGCGAACAGCCCCAGCATTTT. It codes for CASSQHRGEQPQHF.

This clonotype showed up many times. The chain uses TRBV30 and TRBJ2-7, with TRBD1 matching 7 bases. The germline CDR1 and CDR2 sequences are GTSNPN and SVGIG (reference sequence). After removal of 7 bases from V and 3 bases from J, the junction contained 6 bases not matched to a gene. This CDR3 region has 12 residues. The chain's CDR3 is CAYEQGSYEQYF. CDR3 coding DNA: TGTGCCTACGAACAGGGGAGCTACGAGCAGTACTTC.

Many counts were recorded for this clonotype. The V call is TRBV7-9, the J call TRBJ1-3, with TRBD1 as a possible D gene (6 bases). Germline V gene sequence: CDR1 SEHNR, CDR2 FQNEAQ (reference sequence). This CDR3 is 15 amino acids long. Trimming stripped 4 bases from V and 0 bases from J, with 10 bases between. Here the CDR3 reads CASSSDRNSGNTIYF. CDR3 DNA sequence: TGTGCCAGCAGCTCTGACAGGAACTCTGGAAACACCATATATTTT.